The clone carrying this T cell receptor beta chain has only a few counts. Cohort allocation depended upon clinical history that participants reported. This sample was included in a study of blood T cell repertoires in COVID-19. The authors' processing: Reference gene primers were amplified, and this amplification served to estimate nucleated cell counts. Repertoires were generated with immunoSEQ multiplex PCR, while TCRdb's copy carries only in-frame clones and drops some. D and trimming were read from the DNA, whereas the V and J calls and clone size are those reported in that table. The top ten hold about 6.3% of the sample, which has over 150,000 clones, more than 80% seen once. Trimming stripped 2 bases from V and 4 bases from J, with 10 bases between. This CDR3 contains 14 residues. Germline assignment: CDR1 MGHRA and CDR2 YSYEKL.

Source material: PBMCs or T cells enriched from blood (not recorded which). The sequence derives from a man aged 35-49 years who had recovered from COVID-19. The chain recombines TRBV4-1 with TRBJ2-3; D is perhaps TRBD2 (5 bases). Here the CDR3 DNA reads TGCGCCAGCAGCCAAACTAGTCGCGCAGATACGCAGTATTTT. Protein sequence: CASSQTSRADTQYF.